The 3 T cell receptor beta chains presented below share a single source sample, sequenced in a study of OX40 agonist ivuxolimab in advanced cancers. This table comes from immunoSEQ multiplex PCR, and its TCRdb copy is limited to in-frame clones, with some not included. The data contain roughly 35,000 clones, about four fifths of them singletons. Sequencing used CD4+ or CD8+ T cells sorted from blood, obtained in a trial of the OX40 agonist ivuxolimab. These receptors originate from an adult with an advanced solid tumor such as melanoma, head and neck, liver or kidney cancer.

This clone was recorded a few times. The chain couples TRBV19 to TRBJ2-7; 7 bases match TRBD1. Germline V CDR1 and CDR2: LNHDA, SQIVND (reference sequence). The CDR3 length is 17 residues. The V segment lost 4 bases and the J segment 0 bases; nucleotides outside the gene matches: 12. CDR3 DNA sequence: TGTGCCAGTAGTAGATACCTACAGGGGACCAACTCCTACGAGCAGTACTTC. Its translation is CASSRYLQGTNSYEQYF.

The chain joins TRBV6-5 to TRBJ2-3; D not resolved. The length of the CDR3 is 12 residues. The V end was cut by 6 bases, the J end by 6 bases, with 10 bases between. CDR1 MNHEY and CDR2 SVGAGI come from the germline V gene. The CDR3 loop reads CASRDRADTQYF. Written as DNA, the CDR3 is TGTGCCAGCAGAGATCGAGCCGATACGCAGTATTTT.

This sequence joins TRBV5-1 and TRBJ1-6; possible D gene TRBD1, 5 bases. The CDR3 runs 15 residues. Trimming left V 0 bases short and J 8 bases short, with 12 bases between. CDR1 and CDR2 (germline): SGHRS, YFSETQ. The CDR3, as DNA: TGCGCCAGCAGCTTGGGCTCAGGGAAAGATTCACCCCTCCACTTT. Its protein is CASSLGSGKDSPLHF.